This T cell receptor (beta chain) derives from a study of cytomegalovirus exposure and HLA in healthy donors. Overall study findings and caveats: Presence/absence comparisons presumed near-even sequencing depth among donors. HLA alleles showed associations with 16,951 TCR beta sequences in a later analysis, at a 0.05 false discovery rate. The likely origin of a cluster of highly shared sequence variants was a sequencing artifact. Prior analysis indicated that the majority of TCR beta V segments exhibited productivity approximately 87% or approximately 30% of the time.

Primers included in the PCR were 60 Vbeta and 13 Jbeta primers. This table comes from immunoSEQ multiplex PCR, and its TCRdb copy is limited to in-frame clones, with some not included. This table has 200,000 or so clones, approximately 78% appearing once. From germline, CDR1 is KGHSH and CDR2 LQKENI. V was trimmed by 5 bases and J by 4 bases, leaving 14 bases between them. The CDR3 is made up of 14 amino acids. Turning to this clone: Antigen specificity is unknown.

The sequencing input was PBMCs. The chain uses TRBV18 and TRBJ1-1; tentatively, D is TRBD1 (5 bases). The TCR comes from a woman in her forties in good health and CMV-seronegative. The CDR3 is CASSMGGTFTEAFF. As DNA, the CDR3 is TGTGCCAGCTCAATGGGGGGGACTTTCACTGAAGCTTTCTTT.